This paragraph reports one T cell receptor beta chain. The antigen is undetermined. This entry belongs to a study of cytomegalovirus exposure and HLA in healthy donors. Study details: From around 180 million T cells, an earlier analysis saw 117 million unique TCR beta sequences.

Findings of the study overall: In all likelihood, a cluster of highly shared sequence variants was a sequencing artifact.

In the PCR, 60 Vbeta and 13 Jbeta primers were used. Sequencing used immunoSEQ multiplex PCR; TCRdb keeps in-frame clones, though not all of them. The data show about 180,000 clones, 80% seen once. Each donor's status was that of a healthy bone marrow donor. The donors, nominally healthy at sampling, likely had unrecorded immune exposures. V lost 7 bases and J lost 9; bases outside the gene matches: 11. CDR1 is MNHEY, CDR2 SMNVEV, per germline (reference sequence). The length of the CDR3 is 16 residues. The rearrangement joins TRBV27 to TRBJ1-6; 11 nucleotides line up with TRBD1. The material sequenced was PBMCs. This TCR was sampled from a man aged 35 to 55 in good health and CMV-seronegative. CDR3 in DNA: TGTGCCAGCACTCAATATGGACAGGGGGCCGTTTCACCCCTCCACTTT. Protein product: CASTQYGQGAVSPLHF.